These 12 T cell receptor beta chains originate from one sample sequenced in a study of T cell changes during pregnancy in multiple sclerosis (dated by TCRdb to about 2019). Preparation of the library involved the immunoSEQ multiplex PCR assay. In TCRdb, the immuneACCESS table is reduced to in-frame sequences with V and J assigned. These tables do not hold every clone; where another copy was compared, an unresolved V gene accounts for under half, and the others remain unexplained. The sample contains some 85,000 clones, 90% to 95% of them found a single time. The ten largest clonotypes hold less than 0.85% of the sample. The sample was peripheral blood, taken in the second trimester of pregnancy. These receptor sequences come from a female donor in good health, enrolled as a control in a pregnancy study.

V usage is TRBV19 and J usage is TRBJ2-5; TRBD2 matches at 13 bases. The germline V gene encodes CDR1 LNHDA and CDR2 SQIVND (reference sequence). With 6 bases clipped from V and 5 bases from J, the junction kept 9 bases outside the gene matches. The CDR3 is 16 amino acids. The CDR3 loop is CASSLTSGGREETQYF. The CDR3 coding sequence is TGTGCCAGTAGCTTGACTAGCGGGGGGCGAGAGGAGACCCAGTACTTC.

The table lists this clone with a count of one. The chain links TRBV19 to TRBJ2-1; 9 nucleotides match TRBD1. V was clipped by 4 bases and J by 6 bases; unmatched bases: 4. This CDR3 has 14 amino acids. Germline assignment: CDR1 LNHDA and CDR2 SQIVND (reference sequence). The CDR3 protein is CASSRGQGFNEQFF. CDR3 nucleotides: TGTGCCAGTAGTAGAGGACAGGGGTTCAATGAGCAGTTCTTC.

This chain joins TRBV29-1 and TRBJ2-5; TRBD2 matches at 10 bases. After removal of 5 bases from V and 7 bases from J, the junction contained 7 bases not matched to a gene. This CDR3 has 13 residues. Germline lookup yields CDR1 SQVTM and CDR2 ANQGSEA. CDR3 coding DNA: TGCAGCGTTCGAGCGGGGGGGCATGGGACCCAGTACTTC. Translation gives CSVRAGGHGTQYF.

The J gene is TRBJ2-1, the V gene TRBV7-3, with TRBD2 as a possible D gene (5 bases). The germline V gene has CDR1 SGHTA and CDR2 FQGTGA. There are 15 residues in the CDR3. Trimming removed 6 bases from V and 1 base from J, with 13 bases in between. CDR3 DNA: TGTGCCAGCAGTCCCACCCCGGGGTCCTACAATGAGCAGTTCTTC. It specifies CASSPTPGSYNEQFF.

DNA of the CDR3: TGTGCCAGCAGCTTAGGGGGCAGGGGGACTTTCTCACCCCTCCACTTT. Translation gives CASSLGGRGTFSPLHF. The rearrangement joins TRBV7-3 to TRBJ1-6; 7 nucleotides line up with TRBD1. CDR1 is SGHTA, CDR2 FQGTGA, per germline. V gave up 2 bases and J gave up 10 bases; unmatched junction bases: 11. The CDR3 has 16 residues.

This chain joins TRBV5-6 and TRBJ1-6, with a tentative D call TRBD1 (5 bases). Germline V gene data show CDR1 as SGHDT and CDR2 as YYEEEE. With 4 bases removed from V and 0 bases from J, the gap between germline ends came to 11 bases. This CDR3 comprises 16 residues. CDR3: CASSRGDSSYNSPLHF. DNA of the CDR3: TGTGCCAGCAGCCGGGGGGATTCCTCCTATAATTCACCCCTCCACTTT.

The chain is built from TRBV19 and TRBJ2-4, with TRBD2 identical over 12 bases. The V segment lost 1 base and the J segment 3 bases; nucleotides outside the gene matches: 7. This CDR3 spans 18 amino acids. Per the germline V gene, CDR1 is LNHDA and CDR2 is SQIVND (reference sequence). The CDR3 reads CASSIGLAGVFSKNIQYF. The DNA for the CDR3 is TGTGCCAGTAGTATAGGACTAGCGGGGGTTTTTAGCAAAAACATTCAGTACTTC.

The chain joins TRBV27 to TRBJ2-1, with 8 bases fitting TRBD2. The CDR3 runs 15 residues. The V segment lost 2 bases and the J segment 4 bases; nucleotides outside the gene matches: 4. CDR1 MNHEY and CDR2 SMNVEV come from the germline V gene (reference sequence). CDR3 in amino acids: CASSLGGGTYNEQFF. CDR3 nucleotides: TGTGCCAGCAGTTTAGGCGGGGGGACTTACAATGAGCAGTTCTTC.

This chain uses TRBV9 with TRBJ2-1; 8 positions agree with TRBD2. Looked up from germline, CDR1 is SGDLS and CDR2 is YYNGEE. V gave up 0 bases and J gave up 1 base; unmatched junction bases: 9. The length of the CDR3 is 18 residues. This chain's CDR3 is CASSVEGLAGQSYNEQFF. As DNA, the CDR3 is TGTGCCAGCAGCGTAGAGGGGTTAGCGGGGCAGTCCTACAATGAGCAGTTCTTC.

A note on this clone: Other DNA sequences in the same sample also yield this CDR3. Here the CDR3 DNA reads TGTGCCAGTAGTATTCGGGATAGCAATCAGCCCCAGCATTTT. Translating it yields CASSIRDSNQPQHF. The chain links TRBV19 to TRBJ1-5; D unresolved. CDR3 length equals 14 residues. With 3 bases removed from V and 0 bases from J, the gap between germline ends came to 6 bases. CDR1 and CDR2 from the germline V gene are LNHDA and SQIVND (reference sequence).

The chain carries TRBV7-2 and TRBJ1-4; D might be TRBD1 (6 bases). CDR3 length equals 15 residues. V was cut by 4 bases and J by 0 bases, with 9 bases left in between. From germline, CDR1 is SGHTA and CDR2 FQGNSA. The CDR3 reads CASSSDSATNEKLFF. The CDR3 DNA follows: TGTGCCAGCAGCTCGGACAGCGCAACTAATGAAAAACTGTTTTTT.

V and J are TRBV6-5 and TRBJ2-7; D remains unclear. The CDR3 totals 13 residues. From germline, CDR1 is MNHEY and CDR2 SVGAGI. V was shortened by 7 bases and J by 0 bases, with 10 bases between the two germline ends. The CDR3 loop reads CASTTGGSYEQYF. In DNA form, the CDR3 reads TGTGCCAGCACCACTGGTGGCTCCTACGAGCAGTACTTC.